These 27 T cell receptor beta chains were sequenced from one sample in a study of cytomegalovirus exposure and HLA in healthy donors. Researchers ran the PCR with 60 Vbeta and 13 Jbeta primers. TCRdb's copy holds only in-frame clones and misses some; the assay was immunoSEQ multiplex PCR. The data contain 150,000 to 200,000 clones, just under 80% of them seen just once; the ten biggest clones take up 1.5% to 2%. The specimen sequenced was PBMCs. Receptors originate from a young woman in good health and CMV-seronegative.

The chain recombines TRBV4-1 with TRBJ1-1; unclear D gene. V was shortened by 1 base and J by 4 bases, with 13 bases between the two germline ends. Germline V gene data show CDR1 as MGHRA and CDR2 as YSYEKL. The CDR3 loop spans 15 amino acids. CDR3 DNA sequence: TGCGCCAGCAGCCAAGTAATTCCTGGGAGCACTGAAGCTTTCTTT. Its protein is CASSQVIPGSTEAFF.

CDR3 nucleotides: TGTGCCAGCTCACCAGGAGTCCACGAGCAGTACTTC. Residues: CASSPGVHEQYF. The chain recombines TRBV18 with TRBJ2-7, with unresolved D. Germline CDR1 KGHSH, CDR2 LQKENI. The V end lost 2 bases, the J end lost 5 bases, and 7 bases lay between the germline ends. The CDR3 loop spans 12 amino acids.

The V call is TRBV6-6, the J call TRBJ2-3, with D tentatively TRBD2 (5 bases). V lost 0 bases and J 0 bases, leaving 10 bases between the germline ends. Looked up from germline, CDR1 is MNHNY and CDR2 is SVGAGI (reference sequence). The CDR3 runs to 16 residues. The chain's CDR3 is CASSYSLPGSTDTQYF. The CDR3 DNA follows: TGTGCCAGCAGTTACTCGTTACCGGGGAGCACAGATACGCAGTATTTT.

V gene TRBV7-2 combines with J gene TRBJ2-3; maybe TRBD2 (5 bases). Germline CDR1 is SGHTA and CDR2 is FQGNSA. CDR3 length: 15 residues. Trimming shortened V by 6 bases and J by 5 bases, and 18 bases separated the two germline ends. CDR3 coding DNA: TGTGCCAGCAGTCCTCTAGCTTCCCCTAGAGATACGCAGTATTTT. It yields the protein CASSPLASPRDTQYF.

This sequence joins TRBV6-4 and TRBJ1-1; a weak D match, TRBD1 (5 bases). V was clipped by 6 bases and J by 4 bases, with 12 bases between them. The CDR3 length is 13 residues. The germline V gene has CDR1 MRHNA and CDR2 SNTAGT. The CDR3 bases are TGTGCCAGCAGCAGGGAGGAGGGCACTGAAGCTTTCTTT. It codes for CASSREEGTEAFF.

V is TRBV5-6 and J is TRBJ1-6; D possibly corresponds to TRBD1 (5 bases). Germline loops: CDR1 SGHDT, CDR2 YYEEEE. The CDR3 runs 16 residues. V dropped 2 bases and J dropped 4 bases, with 13 bases sitting between them. Written as DNA, the CDR3 is TGTGCCAGCAGCTTATGGGGCGGGGGATATAATTCACCCCTCCACTTT. Its translation is CASSLWGGGYNSPLHF.

Only one count was recorded for this clone. V is TRBV7-2 and J is TRBJ1-1, with D perhaps matching TRBD1 (5 bases). With 6 bases removed from V and 1 base from J, the gap between germline ends came to 9 bases. CDR3 size: 13 residues. Germline V gene lookup returns CDR1 SGHTA and CDR2 FQGNSA. The CDR3 bases are TGTGCCAGCAGGAGACAGCAGAACACTGAAGCTTTCTTT. It codes for CASRRQQNTEAFF.

This clone was observed a few times. The chain couples TRBV7-2 to TRBJ1-6; no reliable D call. Trimming took off 2 bases at V and 1 base at J, with 9 bases between the two ends. The germline V gene encodes CDR1 SGHTA and CDR2 FQGNSA. The CDR3 length is 16 residues. The CDR3 sequence: CASSLRGGSYNSPLHF. The CDR3 nucleotides are TGTGCCAGCAGCTTACGTGGCGGGTCCTATAATTCACCCCTCCACTTT.

Only a few counts were recorded for this clone. Other DNA sequences from this sample encode an identical CDR3 as well. The chain recombines TRBV4-3 with TRBJ1-6; 11 bases fit TRBD1. J lost 6 bases, V lost 1 base, and 2 bases had no gene match. CDR1 and CDR2 (germline): LGHNA, YSLEER. The CDR3 sequence is 16 residues long. The CDR3 is CASSQVGTGGNSPLHF. The CDR3 DNA reads as TGCGCCAGCAGCCAAGTGGGGACAGGGGGTAATTCACCCCTCCACTTT.

The chain links TRBV15 to TRBJ1-5; D may be TRBD1 (6 bases). Trimming removed 0 bases at V and 0 bases at J, with 6 bases between. CDR3 length: 15 amino acids. Germline V gives CDR1 LNHNV, CDR2 YYDKDF (reference sequence). CDR3 in amino acids: CATSRDRGSNQPQHF. CDR3 in DNA: TGTGCCACCAGCAGAGACAGGGGTAGCAATCAGCCCCAGCATTTT.

The chain recombines TRBV6-1 with TRBJ1-4, with D possibly matching TRBD1 (5 bases). Germline V CDR1 and CDR2: MNHNS, SASEGT. Trimming took off 4 bases at V and 4 bases at J, with 16 bases between the two ends. The CDR3 runs to 16 residues. CDR3: CASSGSYGQGNEKLFF. CDR3 nucleotide sequence: TGTGCCAGCAGTGGGTCTTACGGGCAGGGTAATGAAAAACTGTTTTTT.

The chain carries TRBV18 and TRBJ1-5, with 10 positions matching TRBD1. CDR1 and CDR2 from the germline V gene are KGHSH and LQKENI. V was clipped by 3 bases and J by 4 bases; unmatched bases: 3. The CDR3 consists of 15 residues. This CDR3 is CASSPGQGTNQPQHF. The DNA of the CDR3 is TGTGCCAGCTCACCGGGACAGGGGACAAATCAGCCCCAGCATTTT. The complete variable domain, with remaining parts taken from reference TRBV18 and TRBJ1-5, reads NAGVMQNPRHLVRRRGQEARLRCSPMKGHSHVYWYRQLPEEGLKFMVYLQKENIIDESGMPKERFSAEFPKEGPSILRIQQVVRGDSAAYFCASSPGQGTNQPQHFGDGTRLSIL.

This sequence joins TRBV2 and TRBJ1-5, with 7 positions matching TRBD1. CDR1 and CDR2 (germline): SNHLY, FYNNEI. The CDR3 runs to 14 residues. V dropped 6 bases and J dropped 4; count of bases not matched to a gene: 6. In DNA form, the CDR3 reads TGTGCCAGCAGCCCAAGACAGGGAAATCAGCCCCAGCATTTT. Translating gives CASSPRQGNQPQHF.

The V and J genes are TRBV6-5 and TRBJ1-2, with a weak D call TRBD1 (5 bases). CDR1 and CDR2 (germline): MNHEY, SVGAGI. The CDR3 length is 11 residues. Between the trimmed V and J ends, which lost 5 bases and 7 bases, there was a span of 8 bases. CDR3 protein: CASSDSSGYTF. The CDR3, as DNA: TGTGCCAGCAGTGACAGTAGTGGCTACACCTTC.

V gene TRBV6-5 combines with J gene TRBJ2-1; the match to TRBD1 covers 8 bases. Germline CDR1 and CDR2: MNHEY and SVGAGI. This CDR3 region has 14 residues. The V gene end was trimmed by 6 bases and the J gene end by 8 bases; junction bases not matched to a gene: 9. Here the CDR3 reads CASSSQGTGYEQFF. The CDR3 DNA is TGTGCCAGCAGCTCCCAAGGGACAGGATATGAGCAGTTCTTC.

The chain is built from TRBV12-5 and TRBJ2-7; D not resolved. The germline gives CDR1 LGHNT, CDR2 FRNRAP. Deletions cut 0 bases from V and 5 bases from J, with 14 bases between. This CDR3 has 15 amino acids. CDR3 amino acids: CASGLVPGLRDEQYF. CDR3 DNA: TGTGCTAGTGGTTTGGTACCGGGTCTACGGGACGAGCAGTACTTC.

This clone has a single count. The gene calls are TRBV6-4 and TRBJ1-2, with TRBD1 matching 9 bases. Trimming cost V 3 bases and J 4 bases; bases outside gene matches: 0. CDR1 MRHNA and CDR2 SNTAGT come from the germline V gene. The CDR3 spans 13 residues. CDR3 residues: CASSEDRGYGYTF. As DNA, the CDR3 is TGTGCCAGCAGTGAGGACAGGGGCTATGGCTACACCTTC.

The rearrangement links TRBV25-1 to TRBJ2-1; 9 positions agree with TRBD1. This CDR3 is built from 16 residues. From germline, CDR1 is MGHDK and CDR2 SYGVNS. Trimming removed 5 bases from V and 1 base from J; junction bases left unmatched: 6. DNA for the CDR3: TGTGCCAGCAGTCAAACGACAGGGGGTTCCTACAATGAGCAGTTCTTC. As protein: CASSQTTGGSYNEQFF.

This clone has only one observation. CDR3 DNA: TGTGCCTGGAGTGTATCCCTGACAGTCACTGAAGCTTTCTTT. Translated: CAWSVSLTVTEAFF. This rearrangement joins TRBV30 to TRBJ1-1, with D tentatively TRBD1 (5 bases). Per germline, CDR1 GTSNPN and CDR2 SVGIG (reference sequence). V was cut by 0 bases and J by 4 bases, with 12 bases left in between. The CDR3 contains 14 residues.

The gene calls are TRBV13 and TRBJ2-1, with 12 nucleotides matching TRBD2. Germline lookup yields CDR1 PRHDT and CDR2 FYEKMQ (reference sequence). The CDR3 loop spans 21 amino acids. J gave up 3 bases and V 4 bases, and 19 bases lay outside the gene matches. The CDR3 region has the DNA TGTGCCAGCAGCTCCTACCTACTAGCGGGGGGCCCCAACGAGCGCTACAATGAGCAGTTCTTC. Translated, it gives CASSSYLLAGGPNERYNEQFF.

J is TRBJ2-2 and V is TRBV29-1, with D perhaps matching TRBD1 (6 bases). CDR3 length: 13 residues. Trimming took 7 bases from V and 7 from J, leaving 16 bases between them. The germline V gene encodes CDR1 SQVTM and CDR2 ANQGSEA. This CDR3 reads CSAGQPNGGELFF. As DNA, the CDR3 is TGCAGCGCCGGACAGCCGAACGGCGGGGAGCTGTTTTTT.

Here the CDR3 reads CSTLRGPLGYYYEQYF. The CDR3 coding sequence is TGCAGTACCTTGAGGGGGCCCCTGGGCTACTACTACGAGCAGTACTTC. The chain employs TRBV29-1 and TRBJ2-7; 7 bases match TRBD1. CDR1 is SQVTM, CDR2 ANQGSEA, per germline. This CDR3 contains 16 residues.

V usage is TRBV29-1 and J usage is TRBJ2-1; the match to TRBD2 covers 8 bases. This CDR3 has 18 amino acids. CDR1 is SQVTM and CDR2 is ANQGSEA in the germline V gene. The V gene end was trimmed by 3 bases and the J gene end by 4 bases; junction bases not matched to a gene: 17. The CDR3 spells CSVDSPAGVAGKYNEQFF. Here the CDR3 DNA reads TGCAGCGTTGATAGCCCGGCGGGGGTAGCGGGGAAGTACAATGAGCAGTTCTTC.

The chain combines TRBV4-1 with TRBJ1-2, with D perhaps matching TRBD1 (5 bases). The CDR3 totals 15 residues. V was cut by 0 bases and J by 3 bases, with 11 bases left in between. CDR1 MGHRA and CDR2 YSYEKL come from the germline V gene. CDR3 coding DNA: TGCGCCAGCAGCCAAGAATCGGGGGTGGACTATGGCTACACCTTC. Translation: CASSQESGVDYGYTF.

The chain employs TRBV5-1 and TRBJ2-5, with D unclear. V was clipped by 0 bases and J by 4 bases, with 7 bases between them. CDR1 and CDR2 (germline): SGHRS, YFSETQ. The CDR3 is 13 amino acids. CDR3: CASSLAGVETQYF. CDR3 sequence (DNA): TGCGCCAGCAGCTTGGCAGGCGTAGAGACCCAGTACTTC.

The chain combines TRBV25-1 with TRBJ1-6, with D unresolved. The CDR3 is 18 amino acids. CDR1 is MGHDK and CDR2 is SYGVNS in the germline V gene. Trimming stripped 3 bases from V and 5 bases from J, with 20 bases between. CDR3 amino acids: CASSDPARVMWNNSPLHF. The CDR3 DNA reads as TGTGCCAGCAGTGACCCCGCGCGGGTAATGTGGAATAATTCACCCCTCCACTTT.

This rearrangement joins TRBV30 to TRBJ2-7, with D possibly being TRBD1 (5 bases). Germline loops: CDR1 GTSNPN, CDR2 SVGIG (reference sequence). This CDR3 region has 13 residues. Trimming shortened V by 4 bases and J by 5 bases, and 15 bases separated the two germline ends. CDR3 sequence: CAWTGYLTHEQYF. The CDR3, as DNA: TGTGCCTGGACAGGGTATCTCACCCACGAGCAGTACTTC.